This TCR beta chain stems from a study of vaccination effects on CD4 cells after COVID-19. With regard to this clone: Its antigen is undetermined.

Sequencing in the ViraFEST assay came after antigen-specific CD4+ T cells had been expanded with viral peptide pools, which were used to stimulate PBMC. Upon completion of more than 9 days in culture, CD4+ T cells were isolated. No vaccinee had earlier SARS-CoV-2 infection, and nucleocapsid antibodies were negative. Half-medium changes using IL-2 medium occurred on days 3 and 7. Sequencing was performed with immunoSEQ multiplex PCR; in TCRdb, only in-frame clones are kept and a portion is missing. The sample yields tens of thousands of clones, 75% to 85% seen once. Regarding the study as a whole: Recruitment yielded few convalescent patients, and the study had no early post-infection timepoints.

This CDR3 is 16 amino acids long. J lost 2 bases, V lost 0 bases, and 4 bases had no gene match. Looked up from germline, CDR1 is SGDLS and CDR2 is YYNGEE. The TCR was taken from a human donor who received a COVID-19 vaccine. V usage is TRBV9 and J usage is TRBJ2-1; 8 nucleotides align to TRBD2. Sequencing used CD4+ T cells from PBMCs cultured with HCoV-229E spike peptides, obtained before COVID-19 vaccination. The CDR3 DNA reads TGTGCCAGCAGCGTAGAGGAGCGGGGGACCTACAATGAGCAGTTCTTC. Amino acid sequence: CASSVEERGTYNEQFF.